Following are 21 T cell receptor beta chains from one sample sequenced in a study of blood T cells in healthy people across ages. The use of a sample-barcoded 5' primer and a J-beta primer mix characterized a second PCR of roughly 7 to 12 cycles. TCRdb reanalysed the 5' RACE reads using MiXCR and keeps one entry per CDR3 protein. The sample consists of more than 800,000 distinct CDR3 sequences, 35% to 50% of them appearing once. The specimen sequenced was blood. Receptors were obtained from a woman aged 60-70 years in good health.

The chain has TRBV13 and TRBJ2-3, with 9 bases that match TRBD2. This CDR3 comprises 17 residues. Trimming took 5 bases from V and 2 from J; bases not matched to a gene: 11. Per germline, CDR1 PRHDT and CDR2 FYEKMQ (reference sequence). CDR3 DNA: TGTGCCAGCAGCGGGGCATCGCTAGCGGGGCCCACAGATACGCAGTATTTT. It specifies CASSGASLAGPTDTQYF.

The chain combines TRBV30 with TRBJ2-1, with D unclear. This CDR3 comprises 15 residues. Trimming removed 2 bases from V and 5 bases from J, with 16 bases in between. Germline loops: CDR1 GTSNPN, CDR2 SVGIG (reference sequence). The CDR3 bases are TGTGCCTGGAGTATGGGAACCCTTCGACACAATGAGCAGTTCTTC. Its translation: CAWSMGTLRHNEQFF.

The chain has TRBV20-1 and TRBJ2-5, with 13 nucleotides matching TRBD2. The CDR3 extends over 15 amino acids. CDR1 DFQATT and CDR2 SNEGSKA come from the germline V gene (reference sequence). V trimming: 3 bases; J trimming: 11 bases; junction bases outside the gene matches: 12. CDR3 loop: CSASRSGTSGKGQYF. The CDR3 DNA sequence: TGCAGTGCTAGTCGCTCCGGGACTAGCGGGAAAGGGCAGTACTTC.

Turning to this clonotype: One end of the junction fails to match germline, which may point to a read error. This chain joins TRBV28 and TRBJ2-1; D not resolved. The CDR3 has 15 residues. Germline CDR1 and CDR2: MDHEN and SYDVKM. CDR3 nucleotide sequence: TGTACCAGCAGTCCTCGAGATCAGCGATACAATGAGCAGTTCTTC. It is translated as CTSSPRDQRYNEQFF.

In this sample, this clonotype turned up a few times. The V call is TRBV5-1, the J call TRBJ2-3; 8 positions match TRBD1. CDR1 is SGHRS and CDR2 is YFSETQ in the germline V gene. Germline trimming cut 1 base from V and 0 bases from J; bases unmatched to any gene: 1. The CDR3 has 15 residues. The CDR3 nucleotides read TGCGCCAGCAGCTTGTGGGACAGGAGCACAGATACGCAGTATTTT. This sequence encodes CASSLWDRSTDTQYF.

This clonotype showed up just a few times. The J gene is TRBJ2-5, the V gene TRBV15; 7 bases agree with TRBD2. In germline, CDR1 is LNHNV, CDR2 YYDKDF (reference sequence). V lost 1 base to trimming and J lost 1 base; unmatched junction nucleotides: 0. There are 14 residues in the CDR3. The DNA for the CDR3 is TGTGCCACCAGCAGAGGGACTAGCCAAGAGACCCAGTACTTC. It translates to CATSRGTSQETQYF. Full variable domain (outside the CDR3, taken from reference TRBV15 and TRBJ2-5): DAMVIQNPRYQVTQFGKPVTLSCSQTLNHNVMYWYQQKSSQAPKLLFHYYDKDFNNEADTPDNFQSRRPNTSFCFLDIRSPGLGDTAMYLCATSRGTSQETQYFGPGTRLLVL.

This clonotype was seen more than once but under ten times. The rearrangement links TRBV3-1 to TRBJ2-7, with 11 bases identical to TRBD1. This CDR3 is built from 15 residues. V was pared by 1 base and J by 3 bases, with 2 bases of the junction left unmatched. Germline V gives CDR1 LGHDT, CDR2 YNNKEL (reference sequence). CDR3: CASSQGTGGVYEQYF. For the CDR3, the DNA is TGTGCCAGCAGCCAAGGGACAGGGGGCGTCTACGAGCAGTACTTC.

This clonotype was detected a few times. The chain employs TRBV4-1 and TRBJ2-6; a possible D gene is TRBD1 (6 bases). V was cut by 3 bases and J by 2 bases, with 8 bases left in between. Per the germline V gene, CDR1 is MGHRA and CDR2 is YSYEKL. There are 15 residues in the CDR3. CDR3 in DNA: TGCGCCAGCAGCCACCGACAGGCTGGGGCCAACGTCCTGACTTTC. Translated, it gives CASSHRQAGANVLTF.

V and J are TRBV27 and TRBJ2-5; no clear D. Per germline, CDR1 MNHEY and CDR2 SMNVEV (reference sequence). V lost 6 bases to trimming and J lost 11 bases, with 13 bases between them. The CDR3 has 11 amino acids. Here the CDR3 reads CASRLDSEQYF. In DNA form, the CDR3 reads TGTGCCAGCAGACTCGATAGTGAGCAGTACTTC.

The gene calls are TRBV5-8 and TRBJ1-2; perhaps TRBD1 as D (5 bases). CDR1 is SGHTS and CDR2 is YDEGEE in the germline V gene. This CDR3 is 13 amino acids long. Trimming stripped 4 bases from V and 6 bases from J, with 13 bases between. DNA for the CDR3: TGTGCCAGCAGCGTACATGCCAGGGATGGCTACACCTTC. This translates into CASSVHARDGYTF.

The CDR3 DNA is TGTGCCAGCAGTGAGTTATCCCACAGGAACACTGAAGCTTTCTTT. Protein product: CASSELSHRNTEAFF. The V and J genes are TRBV25-1 and TRBJ1-1; D uncertain. From germline, CDR1 is MGHDK and CDR2 SYGVNS. The CDR3 is 15 amino acids. The V end was cut by 3 bases, the J end by 1 base, with 12 bases between.

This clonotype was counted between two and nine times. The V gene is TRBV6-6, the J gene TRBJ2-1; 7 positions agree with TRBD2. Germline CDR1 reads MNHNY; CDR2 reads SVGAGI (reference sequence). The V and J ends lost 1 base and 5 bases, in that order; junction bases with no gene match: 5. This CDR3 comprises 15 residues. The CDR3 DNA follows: TGTGCCAGCAGTTACTTGCGGGACTACGACAATGAGCAGTTCTTC. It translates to CASSYLRDYDNEQFF.

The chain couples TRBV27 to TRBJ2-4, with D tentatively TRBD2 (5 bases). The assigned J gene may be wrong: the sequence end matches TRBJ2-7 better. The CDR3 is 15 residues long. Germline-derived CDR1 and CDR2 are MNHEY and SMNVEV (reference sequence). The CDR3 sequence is CASSLVVGVVYEQYF. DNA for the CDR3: TGTGCCAGCAGTTTGGTTGTGGGAGTTGTGTACGAGCAGTACTTC.

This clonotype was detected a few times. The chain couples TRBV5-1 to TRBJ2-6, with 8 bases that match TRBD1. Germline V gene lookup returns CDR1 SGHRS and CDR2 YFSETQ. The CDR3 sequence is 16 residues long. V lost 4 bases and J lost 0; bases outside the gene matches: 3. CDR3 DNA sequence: TGCGCCAGCAGCACCGGACAGGGCTCTGGGGCCAACGTCCTGACTTTC. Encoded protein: CASSTGQGSGANVLTF.

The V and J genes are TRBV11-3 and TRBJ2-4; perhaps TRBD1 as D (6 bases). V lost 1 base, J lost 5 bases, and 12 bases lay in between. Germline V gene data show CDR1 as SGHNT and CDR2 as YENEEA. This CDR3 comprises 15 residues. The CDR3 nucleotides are TGTGCCAGCAGCTTAGGCAGGGGATTGGAAAACATTCAGTACTTC. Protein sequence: CASSLGRGLENIQYF.

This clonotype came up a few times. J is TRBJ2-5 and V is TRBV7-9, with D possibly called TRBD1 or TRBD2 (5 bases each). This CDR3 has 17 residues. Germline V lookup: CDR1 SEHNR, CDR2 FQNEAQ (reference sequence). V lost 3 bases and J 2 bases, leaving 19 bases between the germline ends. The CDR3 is CASSLAILGTVQETQYF. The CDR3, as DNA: TGTGCCAGCAGCTTGGCTATACTAGGGACGGTGCAAGAGACCCAGTACTTC. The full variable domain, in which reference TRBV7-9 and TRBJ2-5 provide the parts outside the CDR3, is DTGVSQNPRHKITKRGQNVTFRCDPISEHNRLYWYRQTLGQGPEFLTYFQNEAQLEKSRLLSDRFSAERPKGSFSTLEIQRTEQGDSAMYLCASSLAILGTVQETQYFGPGTRLLVL.

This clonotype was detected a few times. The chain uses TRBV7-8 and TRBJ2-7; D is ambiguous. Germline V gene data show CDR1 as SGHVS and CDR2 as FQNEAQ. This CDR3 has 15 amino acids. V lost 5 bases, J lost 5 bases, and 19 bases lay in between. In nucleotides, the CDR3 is TGTGCCAGCAGCCCCCTAGGGTCAGAAAGGCACGAGCAGTACTTC. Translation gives CASSPLGSERHEQYF.

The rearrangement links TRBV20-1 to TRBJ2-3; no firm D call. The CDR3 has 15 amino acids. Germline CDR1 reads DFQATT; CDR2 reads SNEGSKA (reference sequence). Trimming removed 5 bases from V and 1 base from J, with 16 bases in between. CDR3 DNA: TGCAGTGCTTTAAGCCCTCTAAAAGGCACAGATACGCAGTATTTT. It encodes CSALSPLKGTDTQYF.

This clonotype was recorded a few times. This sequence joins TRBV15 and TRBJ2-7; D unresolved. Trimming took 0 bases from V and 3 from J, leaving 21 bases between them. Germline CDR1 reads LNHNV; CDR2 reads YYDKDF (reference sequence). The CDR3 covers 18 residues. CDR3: CATSRDLPRRSADYEQYF. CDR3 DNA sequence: TGTGCCACCAGCAGAGATCTACCGAGAAGATCCGCCGACTACGAGCAGTACTTC.

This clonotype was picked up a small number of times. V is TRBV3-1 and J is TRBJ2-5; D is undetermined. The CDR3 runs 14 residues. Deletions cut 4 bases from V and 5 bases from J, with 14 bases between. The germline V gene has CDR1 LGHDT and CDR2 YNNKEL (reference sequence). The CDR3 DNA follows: TGTGCCAGCAGCCCGGAACTCCGTCCGGAGACCCAGTACTTC. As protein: CASSPELRPETQYF.

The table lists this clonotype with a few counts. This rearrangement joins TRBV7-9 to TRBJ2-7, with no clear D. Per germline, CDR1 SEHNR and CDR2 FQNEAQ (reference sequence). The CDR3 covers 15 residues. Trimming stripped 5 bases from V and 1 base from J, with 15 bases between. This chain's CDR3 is CASSPFGTASYEQYF. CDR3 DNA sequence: TGTGCCAGCAGCCCATTTGGCACAGCGTCCTACGAGCAGTACTTC.